The 18 T cell receptor beta chains reported below all come from one sample, sequenced in a study of cytomegalovirus exposure and HLA in healthy donors. Vbeta (60) and Jbeta (13) primers were used in the PCR. Libraries were prepared by immunoSEQ multiplex PCR; TCRdb keeps only in-frame clonotypes and omits some of them. The sample yields hundreds of thousands of clones, more than 75% seen once. Sequences were obtained from PBMCs. The source is a man in his forties or fifties in good health and CMV-seropositive.

The chain joins TRBV10-1 to TRBJ2-3, with 12 nucleotides matching TRBD2. The V gene's germline CDR1 is WNHNN and CDR2 SYGVQD (reference sequence). The CDR3 loop spans 15 amino acids. V was pared by 3 bases and J by 9 bases, with 7 bases of the junction left unmatched. CDR3 loop: CASSDPGTSGPTQYF. The DNA for the CDR3 is TGCGCCAGCAGTGACCCCGGGACTAGCGGGCCAACGCAGTATTTT.

The J gene is TRBJ2-7, the V gene TRBV30; 9 bases are shared with TRBD1. Losses at the gene ends were 2 bases for V and 3 bases for J; bases not matched to a gene: 11. CDR3 length equals 16 residues. CDR1 and CDR2 from the germline V gene are GTSNPN and SVGIG (reference sequence). The CDR3 DNA sequence: TGTGCCTGGAGTATCGGTATCGGGGGACAGGGCTACGAGCAGTACGTC. The encoded protein is CAWSIGIGGQGYEQYV.

The genes are TRBV5-6 and TRBJ2-1; D perhaps matches TRBD1 (6 bases). Germline V gives CDR1 SGHDT, CDR2 YYEEEE. This CDR3 has 15 amino acids. The V gene lost 2 bases and the J gene lost 3 bases, with 12 bases spanning the gap. The CDR3 loop reads CASSFRSGVYNEQFF. CDR3 nucleotide sequence: TGTGCCAGCAGCTTTAGGTCAGGGGTCTACAATGAGCAGTTCTTC.

The V call is TRBV19, the J call TRBJ1-1; no firm D call. There are 12 residues in the CDR3. Trimming took 4 bases from V and 9 from J, leaving 12 bases between them. Germline assignment: CDR1 LNHDA and CDR2 SQIVND (reference sequence). The CDR3 loop is CASSKDGLKAFF. Here the CDR3 DNA reads TGTGCCAGTAGTAAGGACGGACTCAAAGCTTTCTTT. Complete variable domain (other parts from reference TRBV19 and TRBJ1-1): DGGITQSPKYLFRKEGQNVTLSCEQNLNHDAMYWYRQDPGQGLRLIYYSQIVNDFQKGDIAEGYSVSREKKESFPLTVTSAQKNPTAFYLCASSKDGLKAFFGQGTRLTVV.

The V gene is TRBV30, the J gene TRBJ1-6; 8 bases are shared with TRBD1. This CDR3 is built from 15 residues. After removal of 4 bases from V and 3 bases from J, the junction contained 5 bases not matched to a gene. Germline CDR1 GTSNPN, CDR2 SVGIG (reference sequence). CDR3 coding DNA: TGTGCCTGGACCGCTGACAGGGGCTATAATTCACCCCTCCACTTT. As protein: CAWTADRGYNSPLHF.

V gene TRBV4-1 combines with J gene TRBJ1-4; D gene ambiguous. Germline V gene data show CDR1 as MGHRA and CDR2 as YSYEKL. There are 13 residues in the CDR3. Trimming removed 0 bases at V and 7 bases at J, with 6 bases between. This CDR3 is CASSQEHGEKLFF. In DNA, the CDR3 is TGCGCCAGCAGCCAAGAGCACGGTGAAAAACTGTTTTTT.

This clone came up once. In DNA, the CDR3 is TGTGCCAGCAGTGAATGGACAGGGGACTTCGAGCAGTACGTC. It is translated as CASSEWTGDFEQYV. This chain connects TRBV6-1 to TRBJ2-7; the match to TRBD1 covers 9 bases. The CDR3 has 14 amino acids. Germline lookup yields CDR1 MNHNS and CDR2 SASEGT. Germline trimming cut 2 bases from V and 6 bases from J; bases unmatched to any gene: 5.

The chain carries TRBV5-1 and TRBJ2-7, with D maybe TRBD1 (6 bases). This CDR3 has 12 amino acids. CDR1 and CDR2 from the germline V gene are SGHRS and YFSETQ. Deletions cut 3 bases from V and 3 bases from J, with 7 bases between. The CDR3 nucleotides are TGCGCCAGCAGCTCACAGGGCTACGAGCAGTACTTC. It yields the protein CASSSQGYEQYF.

The chain recombines TRBV10-2 with TRBJ1-2; 8 bases are shared with TRBD1. Germline lookup yields CDR1 WSHSY and CDR2 SAAADI. The CDR3 contains 14 residues. Trimming at V came to 2 bases and at J to 6 bases, leaving 5 bases not matched to a gene. CDR3 sequence reads: CASSEAYRGNGYTF. CDR3 sequence (DNA): TGCGCCAGCAGTGAGGCCTACAGGGGGAATGGCTACACCTTC.

The rearrangement links TRBV2 to TRBJ2-7; 10 nucleotides line up with TRBD2. The germline CDR1 and CDR2 sequences are SNHLY and FYNNEI. V shed 0 bases, J shed 4 bases, and the junction held 9 bases outside the gene matches. This CDR3 region has 17 residues. The CDR3: CASSEALASGSWYEQYF. The CDR3 region has the DNA TGTGCCAGCAGTGAAGCGTTGGCTAGCGGGAGTTGGTACGAGCAGTACTTC.

The table lists this clone with a count of one. This chain uses TRBV2 with TRBJ2-1; tentatively, D is TRBD1 (5 bases). Trimming removed 8 bases from V and 0 bases from J, with 11 bases in between. From germline, CDR1 is SNHLY and CDR2 FYNNEI. The CDR3 consists of 14 residues. CDR3 in amino acids: CASARGSSYNEQFF. The CDR3 DNA sequence: TGTGCCAGCGCTAGGGGTAGCTCCTACAATGAGCAGTTCTTC.

J is TRBJ1-4 and V is TRBV15; TRBD1 matches at 9 bases. This CDR3 contains 15 residues. Germline V gene lookup returns CDR1 LNHNV and CDR2 YYDKDF (reference sequence). The trim removed 3 bases at V and 5 bases at J, leaving 4 bases unmatched. In DNA form, the CDR3 reads TGTGCCACCAGCAGGGGGGACAGGGAAAATGAAAAACTGTTTTTT. Its translation: CATSRGDRENEKLFF.

The V and J genes are TRBV6-1 and TRBJ1-3, with 7 bases fitting TRBD1. Germline V gene lookup returns CDR1 MNHNS and CDR2 SASEGT. The ends lost 2 bases at V and 1 base at J; junction bases unmatched: 5. The length of the CDR3 is 16 residues. In DNA, the CDR3 is TGTGCCAGCAGTGAATTGGAGGGGGCTTCTGGAAACACCATATATTTT. Amino acid sequence: CASSELEGASGNTIYF.

This chain connects TRBV7-8 to TRBJ2-7; D possibly corresponds to TRBD1 (5 bases). There are 13 residues in the CDR3. CDR1 is SGHVS and CDR2 is FQNEAQ in the germline V gene. V shed 1 base and J shed 6 bases, with 10 bases lying between them. CDR3 residues: CASSLEQGAEQYV. The CDR3 region has the DNA TGTGCCAGCAGCTTAGAGCAGGGCGCCGAGCAGTACGTC.

The V call is TRBV5-6, the J call TRBJ2-2, with 9 nucleotides matching TRBD2. Germline V gene lookup returns CDR1 SGHDT and CDR2 YYEEEE. Trimming took 4 bases from V and 4 from J; bases not matched to a gene: 11. The CDR3 has 17 amino acids. CDR3 residues: CASSPFWAGGVTGELFF. DNA of the CDR3: TGTGCCAGCAGCCCGTTTTGGGCGGGAGGGGTCACCGGGGAGCTGTTTTTT. The entire variable domain, with the rest obtained from reference TRBV5-6 and TRBJ2-2, is as follows: DAGVTQSPTHLIKTRGQQVTLRCSPKSGHDTVSWYQQALGQGPQFIFQYYEEEERQRGNFPDRFSGHQFPNYSSELNVNALLLGDSALYLCASSPFWAGGVTGELFFGEGSRLTVL.

The chain recombines TRBV11-3 with TRBJ1-1, with TRBD1 identical over 9 bases. J gave up 0 bases and V 5 bases, and 4 bases lay outside the gene matches. The length of the CDR3 is 15 residues. Germline CDR1 SGHNT, CDR2 YENEEA. The CDR3 DNA is TGTGCCAGCAGCCGAGACAGGGGGATGAACACTGAAGCTTTCTTT. Translated, it gives CASSRDRGMNTEAFF.

This clone was counted a single time. V gene TRBV6-5 combines with J gene TRBJ1-1; TRBD1 might be the D (6 bases). The CDR3 extends over 15 amino acids. The V gene's germline CDR1 is MNHEY and CDR2 SVGAGI. Deletions cut 6 bases from V and 1 base from J, with 15 bases between. The CDR3 DNA reads TGTGCCAGCAGGACACCTTTCAGGGGGAACACTGAAGCTTTCTTT. Its protein product is CASRTPFRGNTEAFF.

The chain employs TRBV6-5 and TRBJ1-6, with unresolved D. Germline V gene lookup returns CDR1 MNHEY and CDR2 SVGAGI. Trimming took 0 bases from V and 4 from J, leaving 7 bases between them. The length of the CDR3 is 15 residues. In DNA form, the CDR3 reads TGTGCCAGCAGTTACTCGACGGGGTATAATTCACCCCTCCACTTT. Amino acids: CASSYSTGYNSPLHF.